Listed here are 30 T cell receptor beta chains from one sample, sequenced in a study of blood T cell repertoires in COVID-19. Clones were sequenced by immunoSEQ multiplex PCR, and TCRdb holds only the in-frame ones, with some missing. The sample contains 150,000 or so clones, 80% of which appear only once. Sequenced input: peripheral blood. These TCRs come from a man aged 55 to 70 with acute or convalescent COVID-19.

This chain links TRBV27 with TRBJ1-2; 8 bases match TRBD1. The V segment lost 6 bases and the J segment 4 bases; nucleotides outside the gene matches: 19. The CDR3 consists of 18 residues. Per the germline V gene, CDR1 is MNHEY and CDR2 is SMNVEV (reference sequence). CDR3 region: CASSFRGGTGGALYGYTF. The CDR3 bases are TGTGCCAGCAGCTTCCGCGGCGGGACAGGCGGTGCCCTCTATGGCTACACCTTC.

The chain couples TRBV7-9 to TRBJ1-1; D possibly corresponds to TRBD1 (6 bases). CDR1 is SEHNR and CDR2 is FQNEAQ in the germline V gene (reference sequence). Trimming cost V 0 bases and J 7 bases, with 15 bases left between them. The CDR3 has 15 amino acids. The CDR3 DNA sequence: TGTGCCAGCAGCTTAGCAAGACAGGCAGGCGTTGAAGCTTTCTTT. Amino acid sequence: CASSLARQAGVEAFF.

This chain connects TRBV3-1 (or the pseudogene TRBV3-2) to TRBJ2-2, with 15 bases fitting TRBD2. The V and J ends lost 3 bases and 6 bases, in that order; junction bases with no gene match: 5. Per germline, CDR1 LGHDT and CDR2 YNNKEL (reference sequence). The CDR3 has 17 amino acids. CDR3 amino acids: CASSHGLAGGQAGELFF. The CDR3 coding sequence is TGTGCCAGCAGCCATGGACTAGCGGGGGGGCAGGCCGGGGAGCTGTTTTTT.

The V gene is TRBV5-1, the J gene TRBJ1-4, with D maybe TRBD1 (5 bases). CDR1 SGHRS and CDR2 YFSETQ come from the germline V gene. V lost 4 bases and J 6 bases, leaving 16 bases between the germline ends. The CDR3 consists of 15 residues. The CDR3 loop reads CASSPQGGADEKLFF. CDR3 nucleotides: TGCGCCAGCAGCCCCCAAGGTGGGGCTGATGAAAAACTGTTTTTT.

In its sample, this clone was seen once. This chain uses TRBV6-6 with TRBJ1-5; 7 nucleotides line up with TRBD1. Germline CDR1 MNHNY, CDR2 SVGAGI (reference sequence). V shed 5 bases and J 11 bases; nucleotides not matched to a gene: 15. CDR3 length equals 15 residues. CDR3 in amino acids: CASSPVLGVQGAQHF. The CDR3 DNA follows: TGTGCCAGCAGTCCTGTCTTGGGGGTTCAGGGGGCCCAGCATTTT.

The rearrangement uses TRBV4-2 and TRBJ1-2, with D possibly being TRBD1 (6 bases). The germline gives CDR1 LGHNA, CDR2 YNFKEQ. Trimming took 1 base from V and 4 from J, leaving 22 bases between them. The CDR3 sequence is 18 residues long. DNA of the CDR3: TGTGCCAGCAGCCAAGGGGCCTCGGGACATATAAATCCCTATGGCTACACCTTC. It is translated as CASSQGASGHINPYGYTF.

The CDR3 region has the DNA TGTGCCAGCAGCATGTATAGCGGGCTGTCCTACGAGCAGTACTTC. Amino acids: CASSMYSGLSYEQYF. The chain has TRBV7-9 and TRBJ2-7; 7 nucleotides agree with TRBD2. Germline V gene data show CDR1 as SEHNR and CDR2 as FQNEAQ (reference sequence). The CDR3 totals 15 residues. The junction had 8 bases not matched to a gene; V was cut back by 5 bases and J by 1 base.

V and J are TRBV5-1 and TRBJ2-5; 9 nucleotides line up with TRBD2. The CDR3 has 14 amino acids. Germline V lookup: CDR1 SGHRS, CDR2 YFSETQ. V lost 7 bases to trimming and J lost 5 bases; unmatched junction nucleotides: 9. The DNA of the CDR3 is TGCGCCAGCCAACCTGGGACTAGCTGGGAGACCCAGTACTTC. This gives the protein CASQPGTSWETQYF.

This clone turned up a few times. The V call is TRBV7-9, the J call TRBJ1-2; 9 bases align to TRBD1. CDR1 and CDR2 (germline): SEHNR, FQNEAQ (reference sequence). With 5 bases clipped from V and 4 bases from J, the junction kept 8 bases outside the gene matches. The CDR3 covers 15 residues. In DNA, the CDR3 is TGTGCCAGCAGCAGACCCGGGACAGGGAGCTATGGCTACACCTTC. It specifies CASSRPGTGSYGYTF.

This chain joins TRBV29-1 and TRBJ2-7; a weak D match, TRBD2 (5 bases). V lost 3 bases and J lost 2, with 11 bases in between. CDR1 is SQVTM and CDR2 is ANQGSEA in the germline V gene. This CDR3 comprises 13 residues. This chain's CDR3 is CSVDGRGPYEQYF. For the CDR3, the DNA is TGCAGCGTTGATGGGAGAGGGCCCTACGAGCAGTACTTC.

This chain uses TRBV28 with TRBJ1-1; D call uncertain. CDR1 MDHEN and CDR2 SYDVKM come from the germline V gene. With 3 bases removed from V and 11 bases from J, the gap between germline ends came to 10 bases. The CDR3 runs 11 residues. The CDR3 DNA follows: TGTGCCAGCAGTTTTGAAACTATGGCTTTCTTT. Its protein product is CASSFETMAFF.

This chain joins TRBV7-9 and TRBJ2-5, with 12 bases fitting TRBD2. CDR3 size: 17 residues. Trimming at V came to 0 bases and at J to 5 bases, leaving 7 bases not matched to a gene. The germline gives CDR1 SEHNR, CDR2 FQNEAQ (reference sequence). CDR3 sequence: CASSLAYLAGGVETQYF. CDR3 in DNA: TGTGCCAGCAGCTTAGCGTATCTAGCGGGAGGGGTGGAGACCCAGTACTTC. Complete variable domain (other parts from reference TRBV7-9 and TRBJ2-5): DTGVSQNPRHKITKRGQNVTFRCDPISEHNRLYWYRQTLGQGPEFLTYFQNEAQLEKSRLLSDRFSAERPKGSFSTLEIQRTEQGDSAMYLCASSLAYLAGGVETQYFGPGTRLLVL.

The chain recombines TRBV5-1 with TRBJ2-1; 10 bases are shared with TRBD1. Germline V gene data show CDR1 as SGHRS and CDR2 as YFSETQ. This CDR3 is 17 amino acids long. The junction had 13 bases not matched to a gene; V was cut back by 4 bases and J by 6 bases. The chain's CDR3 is CASSPSGGGTGVNEQFF. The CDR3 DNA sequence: TGCGCCAGCAGCCCCTCAGGCGGAGGGACAGGGGTCAATGAGCAGTTCTTC. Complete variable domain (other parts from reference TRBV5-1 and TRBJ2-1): KAGVTQTPRYLIKTRGQQVTLSCSPISGHRSVSWYQQTPGQGLQFLFEYFSETQRNKGNFPGRFSGRQFSNSRSEMNVSTLELGDSALYLCASSPSGGGTGVNEQFFGPGTRLTVL.

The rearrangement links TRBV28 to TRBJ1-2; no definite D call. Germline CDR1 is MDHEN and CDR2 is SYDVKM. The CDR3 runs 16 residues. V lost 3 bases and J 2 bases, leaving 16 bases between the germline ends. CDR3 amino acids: CASSFPQDLQNYGYTF. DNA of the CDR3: TGTGCCAGCAGTTTCCCGCAGGACTTACAAAACTATGGCTACACCTTC.

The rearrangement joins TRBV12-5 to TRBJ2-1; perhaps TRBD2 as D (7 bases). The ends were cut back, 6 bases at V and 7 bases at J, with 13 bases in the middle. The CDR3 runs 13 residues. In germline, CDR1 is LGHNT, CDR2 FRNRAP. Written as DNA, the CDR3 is TGTGCTAGTGGAGGGGGGGTTGGGAATGAGCAGTTCTTC. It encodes CASGGGVGNEQFF. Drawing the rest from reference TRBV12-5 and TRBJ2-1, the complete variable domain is DARVTQTPRHKVTEMGQEVTMRCQPILGHNTVFWYRQTMMQGLELLAYFRNRAPLDDSGMPKDRFSAEMPDATLATLKIQPSEPRDSAVYFCASGGGVGNEQFFGPGTRLTVL.

Here the CDR3 DNA reads TGTGCCAGCAGTTACTCGGGGGGTGGAACGGGTGAAAAACTGTTTTTT. It is translated as CASSYSGGGTGEKLFF. The chain carries TRBV6-5 and TRBJ1-4, with D maybe TRBD1 (5 bases). The length of the CDR3 is 16 residues. Germline V lookup: CDR1 MNHEY, CDR2 SVGAGI. V lost 0 bases, J lost 7 bases, and 15 bases lay in between.

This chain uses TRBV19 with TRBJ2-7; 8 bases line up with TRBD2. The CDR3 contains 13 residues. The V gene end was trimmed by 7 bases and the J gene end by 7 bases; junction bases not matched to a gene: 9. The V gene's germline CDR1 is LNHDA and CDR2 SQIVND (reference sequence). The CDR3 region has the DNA TGTGCCAGTAACCGACAGCCGGGAGGGGAGCAGTACTTC. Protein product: CASNRQPGGEQYF.

In nucleotides, the CDR3 is TGTGCCAGCAGCCCATTCCAGGGCTATACGCAGTATTTT. Its protein product is CASSPFQGYTQYF. The V and J genes are TRBV7-9 and TRBJ2-3; tentatively, D is TRBD1 (5 bases). The CDR3 extends over 13 amino acids. V lost 5 bases and J 7 bases, leaving 13 bases between the germline ends. Germline V gives CDR1 SEHNR, CDR2 FQNEAQ (reference sequence). Supplemented by reference TRBV7-9 and TRBJ2-3, the full variable domain reads DTGVSQNPRHKITKRGQNVTFRCDPISEHNRLYWYRQTLGQGPEFLTYFQNEAQLEKSRLLSDRFSAERPKGSFSTLEIQRTEQGDSAMYLCASSPFQGYTQYFGPGTRLTVL.

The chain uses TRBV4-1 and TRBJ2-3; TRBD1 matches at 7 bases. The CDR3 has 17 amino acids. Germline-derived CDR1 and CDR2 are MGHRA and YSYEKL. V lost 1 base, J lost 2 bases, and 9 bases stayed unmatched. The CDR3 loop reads CASSQVVLDRLTDTQYF. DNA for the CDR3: TGCGCCAGCAGCCAAGTTGTTCTGGACAGGCTCACAGATACGCAGTATTTT.

In DNA form, the CDR3 reads TGTGCCAGCAGCCCCGGACAGGGGACAGGAAAACTGTTTTTT. Protein product: CASSPGQGTGKLFF. The chain links TRBV5-5 to TRBJ1-4, with TRBD1 matching over 9 bases. The CDR3 covers 14 residues. CDR1 is SGHKS and CDR2 is YYEKEE in the germline V gene (reference sequence). Unmatched junction bases numbered 8, after V lost 4 bases and J lost 10 bases.

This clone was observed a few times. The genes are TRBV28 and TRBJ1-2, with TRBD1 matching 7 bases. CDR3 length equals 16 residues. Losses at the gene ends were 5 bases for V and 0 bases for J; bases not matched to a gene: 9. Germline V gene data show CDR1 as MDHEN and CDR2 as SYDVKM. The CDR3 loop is CASSPATGTANYGYTF. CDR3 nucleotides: TGTGCCAGCAGTCCTGCGACAGGGACGGCTAACTATGGCTACACCTTC.

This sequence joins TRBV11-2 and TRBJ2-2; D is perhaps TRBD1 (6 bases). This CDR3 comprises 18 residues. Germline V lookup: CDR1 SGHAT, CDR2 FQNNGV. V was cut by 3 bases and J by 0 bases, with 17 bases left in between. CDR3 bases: TGTGCCAGCAGCTTTTCCGGCAGGGGCCTATCGAACACCGGGGAGCTGTTTTTT. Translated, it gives CASSFSGRGLSNTGELFF.

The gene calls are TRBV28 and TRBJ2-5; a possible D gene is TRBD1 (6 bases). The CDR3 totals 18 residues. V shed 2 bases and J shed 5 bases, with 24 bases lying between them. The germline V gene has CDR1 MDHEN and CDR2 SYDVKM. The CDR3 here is CASSLLLSRVQGRETQYF. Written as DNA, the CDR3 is TGTGCCAGCAGTTTACTCTTAAGTCGGGTCCAGGGGCGGGAGACCCAGTACTTC.

Here the CDR3 DNA reads TGTGCCAGCAGGCGGGGAAACACTGAAGCTTTCTTT. Protein product: CASRRGNTEAFF. J is TRBJ1-1 and V is TRBV6-5; D gene uncertain. This CDR3 is built from 12 residues. The germline V gene encodes CDR1 MNHEY and CDR2 SVGAGI. The V end lost 6 bases, the J end lost 2 bases, and 7 bases lay between the germline ends.

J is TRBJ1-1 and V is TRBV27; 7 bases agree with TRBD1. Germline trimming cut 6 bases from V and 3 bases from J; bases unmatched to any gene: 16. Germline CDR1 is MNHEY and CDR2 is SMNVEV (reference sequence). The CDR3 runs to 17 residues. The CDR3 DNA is TGTGCCAGCAGGTCCGACAGGGTAGTACGTAAGGACACTGAAGCTTTCTTT. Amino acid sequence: CASRSDRVVRKDTEAFF.

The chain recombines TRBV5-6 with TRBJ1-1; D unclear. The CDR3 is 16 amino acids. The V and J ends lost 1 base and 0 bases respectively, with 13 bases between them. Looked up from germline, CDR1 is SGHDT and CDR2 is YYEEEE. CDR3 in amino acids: CASSLLDRGLNTEAFF. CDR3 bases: TGTGCCAGCAGCTTGTTAGATCGAGGGTTGAACACTGAAGCTTTCTTT. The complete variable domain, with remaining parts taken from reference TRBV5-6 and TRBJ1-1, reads DAGVTQSPTHLIKTRGQQVTLRCSPKSGHDTVSWYQQALGQGPQFIFQYYEEEERQRGNFPDRFSGHQFPNYSSELNVNALLLGDSALYLCASSLLDRGLNTEAFFGQGTRLTVV.

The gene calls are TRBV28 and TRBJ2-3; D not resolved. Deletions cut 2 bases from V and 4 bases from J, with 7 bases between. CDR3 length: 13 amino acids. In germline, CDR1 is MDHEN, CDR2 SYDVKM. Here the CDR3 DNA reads TGTGCCAGCAGTTTAGTCTCCCCAGATACGCAGTATTTT. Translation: CASSLVSPDTQYF.

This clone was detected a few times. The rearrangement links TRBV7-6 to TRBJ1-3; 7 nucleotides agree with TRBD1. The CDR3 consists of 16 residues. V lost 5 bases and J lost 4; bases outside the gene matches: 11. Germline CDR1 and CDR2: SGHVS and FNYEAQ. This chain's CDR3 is CASSPHLGTDGNTIYF. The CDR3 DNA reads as TGTGCCAGCAGCCCCCACCTCGGGACAGACGGAAACACCATATATTTT.

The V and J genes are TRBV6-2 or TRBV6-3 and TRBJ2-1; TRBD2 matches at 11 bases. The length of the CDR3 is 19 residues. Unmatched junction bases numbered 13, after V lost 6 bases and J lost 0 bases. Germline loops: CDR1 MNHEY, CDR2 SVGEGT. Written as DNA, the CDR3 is TGTGCCAGCAGCCTCGGGACTAGCGGAGGGGGGTTCTCCTACAATGAGCAGTTCTTC. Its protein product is CASSLGTSGGGFSYNEQFF.

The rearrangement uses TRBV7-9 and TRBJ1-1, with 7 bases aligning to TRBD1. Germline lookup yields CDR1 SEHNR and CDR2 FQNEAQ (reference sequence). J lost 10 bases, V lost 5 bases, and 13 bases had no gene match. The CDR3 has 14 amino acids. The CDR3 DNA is TGTGCCAGCAGCAAAAGGACAGGTTTAAGGGTAGCTTTCTTT. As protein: CASSKRTGLRVAFF.